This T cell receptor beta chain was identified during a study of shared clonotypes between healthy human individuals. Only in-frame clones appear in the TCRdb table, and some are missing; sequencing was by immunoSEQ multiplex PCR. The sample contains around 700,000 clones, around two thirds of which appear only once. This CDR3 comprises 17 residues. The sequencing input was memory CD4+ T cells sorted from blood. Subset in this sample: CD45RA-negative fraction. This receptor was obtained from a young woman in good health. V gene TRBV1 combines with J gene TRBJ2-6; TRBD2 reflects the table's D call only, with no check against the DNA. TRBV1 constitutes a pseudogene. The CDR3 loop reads CTSRCKRLCTRANVLTF. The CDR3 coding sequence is TGCACCAGCAGGTGTAAACGTTTGTGCACTCGGGCCAACGTCCTGACTTTC.